This is a list of T cell receptor beta chains from one sample in a study of T cells in Graves' hyperthyroidism and ophthalmopathy. A single record per CDR3 protein comes from TCRdb applying MiXCR to the multiplex PCR reads. The sample contains 280,000 or so distinct CDR3 sequences, approximately 26% of which appear only once. Sequencing was done on a sample of blood. The origin of the receptors is a man in his forties with Graves' hyperthyroidism that later progressed to Graves' ophthalmopathy. CDR3s include the opening cysteine and the closing phenylalanine or tryptophan. Each record gives: clone size, J gene, V gene, D gene, CDR3 DNA, CDR3 protein. D genes are given only for firm matches. The size entry is marked missing in some rows and otherwise reads once, few, many or a size class.

clone size: many
J gene: TRBJ2-7
V gene: TRBV3-1
D gene: NA
CDR3 DNA: TGTGCCAGCAGCCTTCGAGGGGGCGGGGTCGCTTTCGAGCAGTACTTC
CDR3 protein: CASSLRGGGVAFEQYF

clone size: NA
J gene: TRBJ2-2
V gene: TRBV24-1
D gene: TRBD2
CDR3 DNA: TGTGCCACCAGTCGCCTAGCGGGAGGCACCGGGGAGCTGTTTTTT
CDR3 protein: CATSRLAGGTGELFF

clone size: many
J gene: TRBJ2-2
V gene: TRBV5-1
D gene: NA
CDR3 DNA: TGCGCCAGCAGCTTGGCCCATACGAACACCGGGGAGCTGTTTTTT
CDR3 protein: CASSLAHTNTGELFF

clone size: NA
J gene: TRBJ1-5
V gene: TRBV6-2/TRBV6-3
D gene: NA
CDR3 DNA: TGTGCCAGCAAAGGGATCGTGGGACAGCCCCAGCATTTT
CDR3 protein: CASKGIVGQPQHF

clone size: many
J gene: TRBJ1-1
V gene: TRBV7-8
D gene: NA
CDR3 DNA: TGTGCCAGCAGCTTAATTATTGGGCGGGGGGCTGAAGCTTTCTTT
CDR3 protein: CASSLIIGRGAEAFF

clone size: NA
J gene: TRBJ2-7
V gene: TRBV11-2
D gene: NA
CDR3 DNA: TGTGCCAGCAGCGTCTCCGGGACATCGAACTCCTACGAGCAGTACTTC
CDR3 protein: CASSVSGTSNSYEQYF

clone size: NA
J gene: TRBJ1-2
V gene: TRBV7-8
D gene: NA
CDR3 DNA: TGTGCCAGCAGCTTAATCGGTGGGGGCTTGGGCTATGGCTACACCTTC
CDR3 protein: CASSLIGGGLGYGYTF

clone size: NA
J gene: TRBJ2-2
V gene: TRBV6-1
D gene: NA
CDR3 DNA: TGTGCCAGCAGCCTCATGGCCGGGGAGCTGTTTTTT
CDR3 protein: CASSLMAGELFF

clone size: many
J gene: TRBJ2-7
V gene: TRBV4-1
D gene: TRBD2
CDR3 DNA: TGCGCCAGCAGCCAAGCGGGACTAGTCTCCTACGAGCAGTACTTC
CDR3 protein: CASSQAGLVSYEQYF

clone size: many
J gene: TRBJ2-7
V gene: TRBV29-1
D gene: TRBD1
CDR3 DNA: TGCAGCGTTCTCCGGGACAGCTCCTACGAGCAGTACTTC
CDR3 protein: CSVLRDSSYEQYF

clone size: many
J gene: TRBJ2-2
V gene: TRBV7-9
D gene: NA
CDR3 DNA: TGTGCCAGCAGCTTACTGGGGACCACCGGGGAGCTGTTTTTT
CDR3 protein: CASSLLGTTGELFF

clone size: NA
J gene: TRBJ2-7
V gene: TRBV7-2
D gene: NA
CDR3 DNA: TGTGCCAGCAGCTTAGCGGCTACCACGTTGAACTACGAGCAGTACTTC
CDR3 protein: CASSLAATTLNYEQYF

clone size: many
J gene: TRBJ2-7
V gene: TRBV2
D gene: NA
CDR3 DNA: TGTGCCAGCAGTGTATACGAGCAGTACTTC
CDR3 protein: CASSVYEQYF

clone size: few
J gene: TRBJ1-1
V gene: TRBV12-3/TRBV12-4
D gene: NA
CDR3 DNA: TGTGCCAGCAGTTTATCGGTCACGGCGGGCTTAGACACTGAAGCTTTCTTT
CDR3 protein: CASSLSVTAGLDTEAFF

clone size: many
J gene: TRBJ1-2
V gene: TRBV5-6
D gene: NA
CDR3 DNA: TGTGCCAGCAGCCCTTCGGGAGCACCAGCCTATGGCTACACCTTC
CDR3 protein: CASSPSGAPAYGYTF

clone size: many
J gene: TRBJ2-7
V gene: TRBV12-3/TRBV12-4
D gene: NA
CDR3 DNA: TGTGCCAGCAGTTTAGTCAGTTTAGGCTCCTACGAGCAGTACTTC
CDR3 protein: CASSLVSLGSYEQYF

clone size: many
J gene: TRBJ2-2
V gene: TRBV25-1
D gene: TRBD2
CDR3 DNA: TGTGCCAGCATGTCCGGGGGGAGGGTACTGAGCGGGGAGCTGTTTTTT
CDR3 protein: CASMSGGRVLSGELFF

clone size: NA
J gene: TRBJ2-7
V gene: TRBV20-1
D gene: TRBD1
CDR3 DNA: TGCAGTGCCGTAACAGGGGGCTATTACGAGCAGTACTTC
CDR3 protein: CSAVTGGYYEQYF

clone size: NA
J gene: TRBJ2-7
V gene: TRBV6-5
D gene: TRBD1
CDR3 DNA: TGTGCCAGCAGTTACTGGCAGGGGGCTTACGAGCAGTACTTC
CDR3 protein: CASSYWQGAYEQYF

clone size: many
J gene: TRBJ2-2
V gene: TRBV7-9
D gene: TRBD2
CDR3 DNA: TGTGCCAGCGATTCTAGCGGGAGAAACACCGGGGAGCTGTTTTTT
CDR3 protein: CASDSSGRNTGELFF

clone size: many
J gene: TRBJ1-2
V gene: TRBV3-1
D gene: NA
CDR3 DNA: TGTGCCAGCAGCCGCGTTGAGTATGGCTACACCTTC
CDR3 protein: CASSRVEYGYTF

clone size: NA
J gene: TRBJ1-2
V gene: TRBV12-3/TRBV12-4
D gene: NA
CDR3 DNA: TGTGCCATCAAGGAAGATTCAAACAGAGCAGGGTCGTACTATGGCTACACCTTC
CDR3 protein: CAIKEDSNRAGSYYGYTF

clone size: once
J gene: TRBJ2-2
V gene: TRBV20-1
D gene: NA
CDR3 DNA: TGCAGTGCACCCCGACTACCCGGTGGAACCGGGGAGCTGTTTTTT
CDR3 protein: CSAPRLPGGTGELFF

clone size: many
J gene: TRBJ2-1
V gene: TRBV6-5
D gene: NA
CDR3 DNA: TGTGCCAGCAGTTACTCTGGAGGCTACAATGAGCAGTTCTTC
CDR3 protein: CASSYSGGYNEQFF

clone size: many
J gene: TRBJ2-7
V gene: TRBV20-1
D gene: NA
CDR3 DNA: TGCAGTGCCCCCAGGGTTTCGCTCGAGCAGTACTTC
CDR3 protein: CSAPRVSLEQYF

clone size: NA
J gene: TRBJ2-7
V gene: TRBV6-1
D gene: TRBD2
CDR3 DNA: TGTGCCAGCAGCCAAGCGGGGGGCCCCTACGAGCAGTACTTC
CDR3 protein: CASSQAGGPYEQYF

clone size: NA
J gene: TRBJ2-7
V gene: TRBV28
D gene: NA
CDR3 DNA: TGTGCCGCGACGGAAGGATACGAGCAGTACTTC
CDR3 protein: CAATEGYEQYF

clone size: NA
J gene: TRBJ2-7
V gene: TRBV15
D gene: NA
CDR3 DNA: TGTGCCACCAGCAGAGATCGGAGTCCGACCTACGAGCAGTACTTC
CDR3 protein: CATSRDRSPTYEQYF

clone size: NA
J gene: TRBJ2-7
V gene: TRBV5-5
D gene: NA
CDR3 DNA: TGTGCCAGCAGCTTGGCCGCGGGGCTCTACGAGCAGTACTTC
CDR3 protein: CASSLAAGLYEQYF

clone size: many
J gene: TRBJ2-5
V gene: TRBV20-1
D gene: NA
CDR3 DNA: TGCAGTGCTAGATCCGCCGAGGGGGAGGGCTTAGGGGAGACCCAGTACTTC
CDR3 protein: CSARSAEGEGLGETQYF

clone size: NA
J gene: TRBJ2-7
V gene: TRBV4-1
D gene: NA
CDR3 DNA: TGCGCCAGCAGCGGATTTGGGGGGCCAGGGGGCGAGCAGTACTTC
CDR3 protein: CASSGFGGPGGEQYF

clone size: once
J gene: TRBJ2-5
V gene: TRBV7-6
D gene: TRBD2
CDR3 DNA: TGTGCCAGCAGCCCTTTCGCGGGGGGGCCGGAGACCCAGTACTTC
CDR3 protein: CASSPFAGGPETQYF

clone size: many
J gene: TRBJ2-7
V gene: TRBV2
D gene: TRBD1
CDR3 DNA: TGTGCCAGCAGGGGACAGACCTACGAGCAGTACTTC
CDR3 protein: CASRGQTYEQYF

clone size: NA
J gene: TRBJ2-7
V gene: TRBV6-1
D gene: NA
CDR3 DNA: TGTGCCAGCAGCGGTCTTCTCGGGAACTACGAGCAGTACTTC
CDR3 protein: CASSGLLGNYEQYF

clone size: NA
J gene: TRBJ2-5
V gene: TRBV29-1
D gene: NA
CDR3 DNA: TGCAGCGTTGTCATGGTAGGAGAGACCCAGTACTTC
CDR3 protein: CSVVMVGETQYF

clone size: many
J gene: TRBJ2-5
V gene: TRBV9
D gene: NA
CDR3 DNA: TGTGCCAGCTCTGAGGGCGGTTGGGGAGAGACCCAGTACTTC
CDR3 protein: CASSEGGWGETQYF

clone size: many
J gene: TRBJ1-1
V gene: TRBV5-1
D gene: NA
CDR3 DNA: TGCGCCAGCAGCTTGGTGATGGGCGAAGCTTTCTTT
CDR3 protein: CASSLVMGEAFF

clone size: many
J gene: TRBJ1-1
V gene: TRBV7-9
D gene: NA
CDR3 DNA: TGTGCCAGCAGCTTAGATGACACTGAAGCTTTCTTT
CDR3 protein: CASSLDDTEAFF

clone size: NA
J gene: TRBJ1-2
V gene: TRBV6-2/TRBV6-3
D gene: NA
CDR3 DNA: TGTGCCAGCAAAATCTATCGGAACGCTAACTATGGCTACACCTTC
CDR3 protein: CASKIYRNANYGYTF

clone size: NA
J gene: TRBJ1-2
V gene: TRBV28
D gene: NA
CDR3 DNA: TGTGCCAGCAGCCCCGGGTCCAGCCTCTATGGCTACACCTTC
CDR3 protein: CASSPGSSLYGYTF

clone size: NA
J gene: TRBJ2-7
V gene: TRBV6-5
D gene: TRBD1
CDR3 DNA: TGTGCCAGCAGTTACTCAGGCTCCGGGACAGGATACGAGCAGTACTTC
CDR3 protein: CASSYSGSGTGYEQYF

clone size: many
J gene: TRBJ2-7
V gene: TRBV7-9
D gene: NA
CDR3 DNA: TGTGCCAGCAGCGATAGGGGACGACGAGAGCAGTACTTC
CDR3 protein: CASSDRGRREQYF

clone size: few
J gene: TRBJ2-4
V gene: TRBV19
D gene: NA
CDR3 DNA: TGTGCCAGTAGTACGCTCGACGGGGTCGAAAACATTCAGTACTTC
CDR3 protein: CASSTLDGVENIQYF

clone size: NA
J gene: TRBJ1-5
V gene: TRBV2
D gene: TRBD1
CDR3 DNA: TGTGCCAGCAGTGCTCGACAGGGGATTCAGCCCCAGCATTTT
CDR3 protein: CASSARQGIQPQHF

clone size: many
J gene: TRBJ2-5
V gene: TRBV6-1
D gene: NA
CDR3 DNA: TGTGCCAGCAGTGAACCCATTTATCGGGAGACCCAGTACTTC
CDR3 protein: CASSEPIYRETQYF

clone size: NA
J gene: TRBJ2-4
V gene: TRBV7-3
D gene: TRBD2
CDR3 DNA: TGTGCCAGCAAAACCGGGACTAGCGGGAAAGGAGCCAAAAACATTCAGTACTTC
CDR3 protein: CASKTGTSGKGAKNIQYF

clone size: many
J gene: TRBJ1-1
V gene: TRBV5-5
D gene: NA
CDR3 DNA: TGTGCCAGCAGCTTTTTACGGAACACTGAAGCTTTCTTT
CDR3 protein: CASSFLRNTEAFF

clone size: many
J gene: TRBJ2-2
V gene: TRBV12-3/TRBV12-4
D gene: NA
CDR3 DNA: TGTGCCAGCAGTTTCCTGGACCGAGACACCGGGGAGCTGTTTTTT
CDR3 protein: CASSFLDRDTGELFF

clone size: many
J gene: TRBJ1-1
V gene: TRBV12-3/TRBV12-4
D gene: NA
CDR3 DNA: TGTGCCAGCAGTTTATCCTACTCCCTTTCCGACAGGAATGAAGCTTTCTTT
CDR3 protein: CASSLSYSLSDRNEAFF

clone size: many
J gene: TRBJ1-2
V gene: TRBV3-1
D gene: NA
CDR3 DNA: TGTGCCAGCAGCCAAGCTATGCAGGGTCTTGGCTACACCTTC
CDR3 protein: CASSQAMQGLGYTF

clone size: NA
J gene: TRBJ1-5
V gene: TRBV12-3/TRBV12-4
D gene: NA
CDR3 DNA: TGTGCCAGCAGTTCTGCAGCGGGGGGATCGTTTCAGGACCAACAGCCCCAGCATTTT
CDR3 protein: CASSSAAGGSFQDQQPQHF

clone size: many
J gene: TRBJ1-1
V gene: TRBV25-1
D gene: NA
CDR3 DNA: TGTGCCAGCAGTGACTCAACTCGGACGGTGAACACTGAAGCTTTCTTT
CDR3 protein: CASSDSTRTVNTEAFF

clone size: NA
J gene: TRBJ1-2
V gene: TRBV20-1
D gene: TRBD1
CDR3 DNA: TGCAGTGCGAAAGCCGGGACAGGGGTAACTTTCTATGGCTACACCTTC
CDR3 protein: CSAKAGTGVTFYGYTF

clone size: NA
J gene: TRBJ2-7
V gene: TRBV6-1
D gene: TRBD1
CDR3 DNA: TGTGCCAGCAGTGACGTGGGACAGGGGGCATACGAGCAGTACTTC
CDR3 protein: CASSDVGQGAYEQYF